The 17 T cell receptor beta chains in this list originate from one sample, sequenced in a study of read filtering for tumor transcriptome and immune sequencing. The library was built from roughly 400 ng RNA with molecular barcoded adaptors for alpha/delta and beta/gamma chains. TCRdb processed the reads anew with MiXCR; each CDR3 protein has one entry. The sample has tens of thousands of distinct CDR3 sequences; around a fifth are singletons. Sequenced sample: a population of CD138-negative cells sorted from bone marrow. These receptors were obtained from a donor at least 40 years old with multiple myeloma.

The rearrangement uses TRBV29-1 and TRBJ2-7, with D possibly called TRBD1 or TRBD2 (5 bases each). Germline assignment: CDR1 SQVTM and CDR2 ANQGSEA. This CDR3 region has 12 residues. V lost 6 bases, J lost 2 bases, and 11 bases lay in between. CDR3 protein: CSVIGTAYEQYF. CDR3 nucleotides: TGCAGCGTCATAGGGACGGCCTACGAGCAGTACTTC.

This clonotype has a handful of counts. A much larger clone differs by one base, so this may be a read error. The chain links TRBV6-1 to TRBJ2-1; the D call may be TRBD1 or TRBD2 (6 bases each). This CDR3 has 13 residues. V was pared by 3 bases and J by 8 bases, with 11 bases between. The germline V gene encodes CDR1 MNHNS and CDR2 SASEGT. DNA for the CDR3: TGTGCCAGCAGTGATTCGGGGGCCGATGAGCAGTTCTTC. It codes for CASSDSGADEQFF.

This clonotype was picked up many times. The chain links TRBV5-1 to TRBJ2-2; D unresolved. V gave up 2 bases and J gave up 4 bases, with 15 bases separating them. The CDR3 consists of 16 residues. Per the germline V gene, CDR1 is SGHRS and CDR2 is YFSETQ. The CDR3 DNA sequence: TGCGCCAGCAGCTTAGGGCCCCAAGACGGCACCGGGGAGCTGTTTTTT. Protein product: CASSLGPQDGTGELFF.

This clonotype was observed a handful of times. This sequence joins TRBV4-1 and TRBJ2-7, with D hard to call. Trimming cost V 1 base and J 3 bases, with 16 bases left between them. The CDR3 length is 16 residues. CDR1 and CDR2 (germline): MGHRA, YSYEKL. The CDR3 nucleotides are TGCGCCAGCAGCCAAGCCCTGGCGGAGACGATCTACGAGCAGTACTTC. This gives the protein CASSQALAETIYEQYF.

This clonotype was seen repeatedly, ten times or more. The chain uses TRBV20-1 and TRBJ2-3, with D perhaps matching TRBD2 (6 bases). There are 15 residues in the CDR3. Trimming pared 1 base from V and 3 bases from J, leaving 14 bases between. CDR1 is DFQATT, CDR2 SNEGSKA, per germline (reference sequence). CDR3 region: CSARGGADPTDTQYF. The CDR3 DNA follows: TGCAGTGCTAGAGGCGGGGCGGACCCAACAGATACGCAGTATTTT.

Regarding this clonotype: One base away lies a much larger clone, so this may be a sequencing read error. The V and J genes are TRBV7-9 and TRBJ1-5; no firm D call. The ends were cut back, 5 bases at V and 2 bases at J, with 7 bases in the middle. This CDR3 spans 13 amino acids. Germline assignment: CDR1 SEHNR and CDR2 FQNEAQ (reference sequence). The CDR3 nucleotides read TGTGCCAGCAGCGCCAGTGGCAATCAGCCCCAGCATTTT. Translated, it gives CASSASGNQPQHF.

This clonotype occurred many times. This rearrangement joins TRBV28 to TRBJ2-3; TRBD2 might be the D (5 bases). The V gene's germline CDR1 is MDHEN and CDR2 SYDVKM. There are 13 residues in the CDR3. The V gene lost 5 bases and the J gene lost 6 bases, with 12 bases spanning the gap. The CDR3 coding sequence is TGTGCCAGCAGTGTGAGTGGGGAGGATACGCAGTATTTT. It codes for CASSVSGEDTQYF.

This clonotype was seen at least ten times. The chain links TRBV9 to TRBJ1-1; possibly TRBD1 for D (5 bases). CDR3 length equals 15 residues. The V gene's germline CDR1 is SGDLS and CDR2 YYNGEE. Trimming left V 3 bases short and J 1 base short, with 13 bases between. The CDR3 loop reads CASSAEWGGNTEAFF. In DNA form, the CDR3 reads TGTGCCAGCAGCGCGGAGTGGGGGGGGAACACTGAAGCTTTCTTT.

The CDR3 DNA is TGTGCCATCAGTGAAAAAGACGGCCACTGCTACAATGAGCAGTTCTTC. The encoded protein is CAISEKDGHCYNEQFF. This sequence joins TRBV10-3 and TRBJ2-1; D unclear. Per germline, CDR1 ENHRY and CDR2 SYGVKD. This CDR3 is 16 amino acids long. The V end was cut by 3 bases, the J end by 3 bases, with 15 bases between.

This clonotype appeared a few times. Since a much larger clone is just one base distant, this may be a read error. The CDR3 loop is CSARGTNTEAFF. The CDR3 coding sequence is TGCAGCGCTCGGGGCACGAACACTGAAGCTTTCTTT. This rearrangement joins TRBV29-1 to TRBJ1-1; D is possibly TRBD1 (5 bases). Deletions cut 7 bases from V and 1 base from J, with 10 bases between. Germline CDR1 and CDR2: SQVTM and ANQGSEA. CDR3 length equals 12 residues.

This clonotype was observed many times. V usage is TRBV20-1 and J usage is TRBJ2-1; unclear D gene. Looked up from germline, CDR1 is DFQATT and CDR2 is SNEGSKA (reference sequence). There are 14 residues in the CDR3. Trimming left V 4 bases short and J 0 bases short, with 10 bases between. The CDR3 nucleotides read TGCAGTGCTAAACGACCTAGCTCCTACAATGAGCAGTTCTTC. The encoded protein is CSAKRPSSYNEQFF.

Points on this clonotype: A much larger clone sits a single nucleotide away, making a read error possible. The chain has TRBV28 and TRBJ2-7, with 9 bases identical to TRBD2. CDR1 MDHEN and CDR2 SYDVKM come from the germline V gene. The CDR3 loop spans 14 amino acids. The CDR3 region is CASTVAGATYGQYF. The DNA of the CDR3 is TGTGCCAGCACCGTAGCGGGAGCGACTTACGGGCAGTACTTC.

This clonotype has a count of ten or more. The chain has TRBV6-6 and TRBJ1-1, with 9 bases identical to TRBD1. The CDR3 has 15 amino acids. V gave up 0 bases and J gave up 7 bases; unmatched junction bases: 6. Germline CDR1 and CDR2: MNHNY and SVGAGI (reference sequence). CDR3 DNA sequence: TGTGCCAGCAGTTACTCAGGACAGGGGATGGGTGAAGCTTTCTTT. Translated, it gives CASSYSGQGMGEAFF.

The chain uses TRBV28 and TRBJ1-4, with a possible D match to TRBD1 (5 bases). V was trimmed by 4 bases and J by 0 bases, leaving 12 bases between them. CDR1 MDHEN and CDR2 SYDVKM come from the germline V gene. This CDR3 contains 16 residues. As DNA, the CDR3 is TGTGCCAGCAGTTCGCCCAGGGCTGCAACTAATGAAAAACTGTTTTTT. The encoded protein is CASSSPRAATNEKLFF.

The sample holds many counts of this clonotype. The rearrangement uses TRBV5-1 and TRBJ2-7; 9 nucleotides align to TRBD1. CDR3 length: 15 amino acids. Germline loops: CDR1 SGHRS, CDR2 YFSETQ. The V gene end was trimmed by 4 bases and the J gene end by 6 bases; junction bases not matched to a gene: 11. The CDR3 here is CASSNRTGAGSEQYF. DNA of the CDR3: TGCGCCAGCAGCAATCGGACAGGGGCCGGTAGCGAGCAGTACTTC.

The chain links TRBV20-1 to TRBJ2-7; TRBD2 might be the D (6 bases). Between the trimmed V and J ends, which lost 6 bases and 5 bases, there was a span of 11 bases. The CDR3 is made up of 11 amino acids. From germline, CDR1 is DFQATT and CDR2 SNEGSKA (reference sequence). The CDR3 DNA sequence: TGCAGTGCGCGACTAGTCGACGAGCAGTACTTC. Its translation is CSARLVDEQYF.

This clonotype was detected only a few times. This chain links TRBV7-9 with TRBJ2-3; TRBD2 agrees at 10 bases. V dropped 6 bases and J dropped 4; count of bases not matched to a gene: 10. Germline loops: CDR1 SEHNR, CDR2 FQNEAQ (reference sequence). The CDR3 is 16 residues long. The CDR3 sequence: CASSPTLAGGPDTQYF. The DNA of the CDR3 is TGTGCCAGCAGTCCAACTTTAGCGGGGGGCCCAGATACGCAGTATTTT.